This TCR beta chain emerged from a study of shared T cell receptors in the human thymus (dated by TCRdb to the early 2020s). Some background on the complete study: The study investigated the way shared, self-reactive T-cell receptor alpha chains are produced in the human thymus.

Comments on this clone: It has no known antigen specificity. No much larger clonotype is one base removed from it; base qualities were not supplied.

To prepare the library, the immunoSEQ multiplex PCR assay was applied. TCRdb mirrors the immuneACCESS table, restricted to in-frame sequences. Some clones are absent from its copies; in checked studies, under half trace to an unresolved V gene, and the reason for the others is unknown. This sample gives 720,000 or so clones in total; 80% to 90% of them show up just once. More than 0.01% of the sample is in the top ten clones. Between the V and J ends, shortened by 4 bases and 5 bases respectively, the junction contains 16 bases. The cysteine opens and the phenylalanine closes a CDR3 of 14 amino acids. Left in the record is the CDR3 DNA by itself, 42 bases read in frame from the first base. CDR1 and CDR2 were assigned from the germline V gene (reference sequence) as SGHNT and YYREEE. The same data also went into a second study, on human thymus T cells. From the second report: The donors were immunologically healthy infants in Finland who had open corrective cardiac surgery for congenital heart defects. The thymus tissue came from surgical resects taken out during corrective cardiac surgery. Biased V and J gene segment usage appeared to be present in both thymic and peripheral blood repertoires. The related research found that thymic TCR repertoires overlapped highly between unrelated individuals. The study described the TCR alpha and beta repertoires in roughly 8 infant thymus samples and a few matching peripheral blood samples. Donor ages ranged from about 6 to 244 days, and the cohort comprised over 5 male and a couple of female infants. Thymocytes were freed from the tissue by mechanical means and kept at -70 degrees C as pellets of roughly 9-30 million cells. A QIAsymphony instrument was used to extract genomic DNA from frozen cell pellets. The immunoSEQ multiplex PCR assay was used to amplify the TCRB and TCRAD loci from a standardized amount of quality-controlled genomic DNA. The V(D)J region was spanned by amplicons of a length sufficient to cover the CDR3 and to identify V and J genes. Through the commercial immunoSEQ service, the amplicons were sequenced on an Illumina platform. Primer bias and sequencing errors were corrected as previously described, and TCRAD and TCRB definitions were based on the IMGT database. The repertoires were analysed using immunoSEQ Analyzer 3.0 and VDJTools for basic statistics, V/J segment usage, diversity estimates, rarefaction and pairwise overlap. Chao1, ChaoE, Efron-Thisted, Shannon and inverse Simpson indices were used to estimate diversity, which was also estimated on datasets down-sampled to the smallest sample. For repertoire overlap, CDR3 nucleotide sequence, V gene and J gene had to match strictly, and clustering was done by Jaccard-based multidimensional scaling. On average, thymus samples gave about 750,000 unique TCRB clonotypes, whereas blood samples gave about 92,000.

The receptor was isolated from a girl in the first two years of life with a congenital heart defect. Donor details come from another sample of the same person, matched by shared clones. The receptor chain draws on TRBV5-4 and TRBJ2-7; the best D guess is TRBD2, with 5 bases matching. The sequenced sample consisted of thymocytes. The encoded CDR3 is CASSLGVAGHEQYF. The DNA sequence is as follows: TGTGCCAGCAGCCTCGGGGTCGCCGGGCACGAGCAGTACTTC.